This TCR beta chain was captured in a study of T-cell memory formation after mild COVID-19. Whole-study findings and limits: Mainly CM and EM harbored the contracting CD4+ clones; mainly EMRA harbored the CD8+ ones. Confirmation of SARS-CoV-2 specificity was lacking for second-wave clones peaking day 37.

A note on this clonotype: The antigen is not known.

Germline V gives CDR1 SGDLS, CDR2 YYNGEE. The ends lost 3 bases at V and 4 bases at J; junction bases unmatched: 7. The CDR3 spans 16 residues. 5'RACE primed from the constant segment yielded TCR alpha and TCR beta cDNA libraries bearing sample barcodes and UMIs. Each CDR3 protein is one row after TCRdb ran MiXCR on the 5' RACE reads. There are a few hundred thousand distinct CDR3 sequences in the sample; about 17% occur only once, and roughly 21% lies in the top ten. What was sequenced was PBMCs or a T cell subset sorted from them (not recorded which). The chain has TRBV9 and TRBJ1-4; TRBD1 agrees at 9 bases. The receptor's source is a man younger than 35 who had mild COVID-19 (a few samples of this study predate the infection). Cell type and time point are not known. CDR3 sequence (DNA): TGTGCCAGCAGCGAGCAGGGACAGGGAATTAATGAAAAACTGTTTTTT. Translating gives CASSEQGQGINEKLFF. Combining the CDR3 with reference TRBV9 and TRBJ1-4 gives the whole variable domain DSGVTQTPKHLITATGQRVTLRCSPRSGDLSVYWYQQSLDQGLQFLIQYYNGEERAKGNILERFSAQQFPDLHSELNLSSLELGDSALYFCASSEQGQGINEKLFFGSGTQLSVL.